This record looks at one TCR beta chain sequence and its context. Its antigen is unidentified. CDR3 size: 15 residues. V was clipped by 2 bases and J by 2 bases, with 13 bases between them. Germline assignment: CDR1 SGDLS and CDR2 YYNGEE. Nashville, Tennessee was home to all donors, each a Caucasian adult. These data are taken from a study of shared clonotypes between healthy human individuals. The overall study: Plates per donor: three CD4 naive, three CD4 memory, two CD8 naive, one CD8 memory. Findings and limits, study-wide: Despite large depth, sorted-subset datasets appeared incompletely sequenced.

Genomic DNA belonging to each subset was distributed in equal measure over several immunoSEQ plates. Profiling relied on immunoSEQ multiplex PCR, and the TCRdb table lists in-frame clones only, not all of them. The sample shows over a million clones, 65% to 80% of them seen only once. The rearrangement uses TRBV9 and TRBJ2-5; possible D gene TRBD2, 6 bases. The sample consisted of memory CD4+ T cells sorted from blood. The subset was: CD45RA-negative fraction. The clonotype was recovered from a man aged 18 to 30 in good health. This CDR3 is CASSVYGRDQETQYF. CDR3 bases: TGTGCCAGCAGCGTTTACGGGAGAGATCAAGAGACCCAGTACTTC.